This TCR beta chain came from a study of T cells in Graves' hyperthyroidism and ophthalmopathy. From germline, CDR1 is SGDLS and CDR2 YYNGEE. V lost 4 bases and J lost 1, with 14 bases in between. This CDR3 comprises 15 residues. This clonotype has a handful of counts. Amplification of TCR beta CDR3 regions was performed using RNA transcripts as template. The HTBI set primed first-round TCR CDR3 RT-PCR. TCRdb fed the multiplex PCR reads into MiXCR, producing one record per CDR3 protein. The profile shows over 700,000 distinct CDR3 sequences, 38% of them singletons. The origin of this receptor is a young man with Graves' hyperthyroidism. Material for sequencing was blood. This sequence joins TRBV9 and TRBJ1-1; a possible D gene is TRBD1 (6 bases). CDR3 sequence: CASSPGGGPNTEAFF. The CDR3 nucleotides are TGTGCCAGCAGCCCCGGGGGGGGGCCGAACACTGAAGCTTTCTTT.